This TCR beta chain originates from a study of pediatric ulcerative colitis. This clone was seen more than once but under ten times. This table comes from immunoSEQ multiplex PCR, and its TCRdb copy is limited to in-frame clones, with some not included. This table holds 60,000 to 75,000 clones, 77% found once. Germline CDR1 SQVTM, CDR2 ANQGSEA. The V gene lost 3 bases and the J gene lost 4 bases, with 12 bases spanning the gap. This CDR3 has 13 amino acids. This rearrangement joins TRBV29-1 to TRBJ2-5; no firm D call. The sample comprised blood. This sequence was found in a boy between 10 and 17 years old with moderate ulcerative colitis. The DNA of the CDR3 is TGCAGCGTTGAGCGCACCTTACTAGAGACCCAGTACTTC. Translating gives CSVERTLLETQYF.